The 17 T cell receptor beta chains given below trace back to one sample, sequenced in a study of T cells in Graves' hyperthyroidism and ophthalmopathy. Regions amplified from RNA transcripts were the TCR beta CDR3 regions. HTBI primers were the set used in a first-round RT-PCR of the TCR CDR3. From the multiplex PCR reads, TCRdb called clonotypes with MiXCR, one entry per CDR3 protein. In the table there are more than 150,000 distinct CDR3 sequences, approximately 17% of which are singletons. Sequenced: blood. These receptor sequences come from a woman aged 45-65 years with Graves' hyperthyroidism.

This clonotype was seen more than once but under ten times. This chain links TRBV25-1 with TRBJ1-1, with D perhaps matching TRBD1 (6 bases). Germline V gives CDR1 MGHDK, CDR2 SYGVNS. There are 13 residues in the CDR3. Trimming took off 7 bases at V and 7 bases at J, with 16 bases between the two ends. In DNA form, the CDR3 reads TGTGCCAGCACCTACAGGGAGACGGATGAAGCTTTCTTT. Its protein is CASTYRETDEAFF.

This clonotype was counted ten times or more. This chain links TRBV28 with TRBJ1-4; 7 bases agree with TRBD1. The CDR3 is 13 amino acids. Germline assignment: CDR1 MDHEN and CDR2 SYDVKM. With V trimmed by 6 bases and J by 8 bases, 6 bases remained unmatched. The CDR3 DNA is TGTGCCAGCAGGAGAGGGGGCTGGGAAAAACTGTTTTTT. Protein product: CASRRGGWEKLFF.

This clonotype was seen many times. The CDR3 coding sequence is TGTGCCACCAGTGATTTTGGGGTGGACAGTACCCAGCATTTT. Protein sequence: CATSDFGVDSTQHF. The V and J genes are TRBV24-1 and TRBJ1-5; TRBD1 might be the D (6 bases). The CDR3 has 14 amino acids. The ends were cut back, 1 base at V and 11 bases at J, with 14 bases in the middle. Germline-derived CDR1 and CDR2 are KGHDR and SFDVKD.

The chain recombines TRBV11-3 with TRBJ2-3; no firm D call. The CDR3 contains 13 residues. The germline CDR1 and CDR2 sequences are SGHNT and YENEEA. Trimming left V 5 bases short and J 6 bases short, with 12 bases between. Here the CDR3 reads CASSQIVADTQYF. The CDR3 DNA sequence: TGTGCCAGCAGCCAGATAGTGGCGGATACGCAGTATTTT.

This clonotype was seen repeatedly, ten times or more. The V call is TRBV11-3, the J call TRBJ2-5; the D call may be TRBD1 or TRBD2 (5 bases each). The CDR3 is 14 amino acids. Germline assignment: CDR1 SGHNT and CDR2 YENEEA. Between the trimmed V and J ends, which lost 6 bases and 1 base, there was a span of 12 bases. In DNA, the CDR3 is TGTGCCAGCAGACGGGGCGCCTTCCAAGAGACCCAGTACTTC. It is translated as CASRRGAFQETQYF.

In its sample, this clonotype was seen many times. The rearrangement joins TRBV27 to TRBJ1-2; D call uncertain. The CDR3 is 15 residues long. From germline, CDR1 is MNHEY and CDR2 SMNVEV (reference sequence). V was cut by 6 bases and J by 4 bases, with 18 bases left in between. The CDR3 protein is CASRTSEGLGYGYTF. DNA of the CDR3: TGTGCCAGCAGAACCAGTGAGGGTCTCGGCTATGGCTACACCTTC.

This clonotype was seen many times. The V call is TRBV28, the J call TRBJ2-5; maybe TRBD1 (5 bases). The CDR3 length is 16 residues. The V end lost 2 bases, the J end lost 4 bases, and 17 bases lay between the germline ends. CDR1 MDHEN and CDR2 SYDVKM come from the germline V gene. In DNA form, the CDR3 reads TGTGCCAGCAGTTTAGGCACAGGTGGATCCCTAGAGACCCAGTACTTC. It specifies CASSLGTGGSLETQYF.

The chain couples TRBV27 to TRBJ2-5; D is perhaps TRBD2 (6 bases). Looked up from germline, CDR1 is MNHEY and CDR2 is SMNVEV (reference sequence). The germline V and J ends were trimmed by 5 bases and 2 bases, with 24 bases remaining between them. This CDR3 contains 18 residues. CDR3 sequence: CASSPFTGTLVGQETQYF. CDR3 nucleotide sequence: TGTGCCAGCAGTCCGTTTACCGGGACTCTAGTAGGTCAAGAGACCCAGTACTTC.

J is TRBJ1-2 and V is TRBV2; 7 bases map to TRBD1. The ends lost 4 bases at V and 8 bases at J; junction bases unmatched: 13. The CDR3 sequence is 15 residues long. CDR1 is SNHLY and CDR2 is FYNNEI in the germline V gene. CDR3 in amino acids: CASSGGFRGSGGYTF. In DNA, the CDR3 is TGTGCCAGCAGTGGCGGTTTCAGGGGGTCGGGAGGCTACACCTTC.

The sample holds many counts of this clonotype. The chain carries TRBV5-1 and TRBJ2-7, with TRBD2 matching 12 bases. From germline, CDR1 is SGHRS and CDR2 YFSETQ. The CDR3 length is 17 residues. Trimming at V came to 1 base and at J to 6 bases, leaving 11 bases not matched to a gene. For the CDR3, the DNA is TGCGCCAGCAGCTTGCTGCCTAGCGGGGGGGCGTCTGCCGAGCAGTACTTC. This codes for CASSLLPSGGASAEQYF.

This clonotype was seen more than once but under ten times. This rearrangement joins TRBV7-9 to TRBJ2-7; D ambiguous. The CDR3 spans 12 residues. Per the germline V gene, CDR1 is SEHNR and CDR2 is FQNEAQ (reference sequence). Trimming took off 6 bases at V and 4 bases at J, with 10 bases between the two ends. As DNA, the CDR3 is TGTGCCAGCAGTCGACTCGGGTACGAGCAGTACTTC. Amino acids: CASSRLGYEQYF.

This clonotype has a count of ten or more. The CDR3 sequence: CASSLRDSNEKLFF. The CDR3 DNA reads TGTGCCAGCAGTTTGAGGGATTCTAATGAAAAACTGTTTTTT. This chain uses TRBV28 with TRBJ1-4; D unclear. The CDR3 runs 14 residues. Germline V gene lookup returns CDR1 MDHEN and CDR2 SYDVKM. V was shortened by 3 bases and J by 3 bases, with 8 bases between the two germline ends.

This clonotype showed up many times. The CDR3 nucleotides read TGTGCCAGCAGTCTCTACGCGACTAGCAATCAGCCCCAGCATTTT. Amino acids: CASSLYATSNQPQHF. The genes are TRBV5-6 and TRBJ1-5; D gene uncertain. Germline V gives CDR1 SGHDT, CDR2 YYEEEE. This CDR3 region has 15 residues. V shed 5 bases and J shed 0 bases, with 12 bases lying between them.

This clonotype was seen many times. The chain employs TRBV5-1 and TRBJ2-7; 9 positions match TRBD1. V was pared by 3 bases and J by 4 bases, with 8 bases of the junction left unmatched. Germline CDR1 and CDR2: SGHRS and YFSETQ. The CDR3 has 15 amino acids. The chain's CDR3 is CASSSTGQGLYEQYF. The DNA for the CDR3 is TGCGCCAGCAGCTCCACGGGACAGGGTCTGTACGAGCAGTACTTC.

At least ten counts were recorded for this clonotype. The rearrangement joins TRBV27 to TRBJ1-2; 7 bases agree with TRBD1. Germline V gene lookup returns CDR1 MNHEY and CDR2 SMNVEV (reference sequence). The junction had 11 bases not matched to a gene; V was cut back by 8 bases and J by 2 bases. This CDR3 is built from 15 residues. The CDR3 DNA reads TGTGCCAGCCGTCAACAGGGGAACCTAAACTATGGCTACACCTTC. Its translation is CASRQQGNLNYGYTF.

This clonotype appeared many times. J is TRBJ1-2 and V is TRBV20-1; possibly TRBD1 for D (5 bases). V gave up 4 bases and J gave up 8 bases, with 20 bases separating them. The V gene's germline CDR1 is DFQATT and CDR2 SNEGSKA (reference sequence). The CDR3 sequence is 14 residues long. In nucleotides, the CDR3 is TGCAGTGCTAAGTTGGGGGGTTCCTACTGGGGCTACACCTTC. Its protein is CSAKLGGSYWGYTF.

This clonotype showed up many times. This rearrangement joins TRBV3-1 to TRBJ1-2; no clear D gene. The CDR3 is 14 residues long. Germline lookup yields CDR1 LGHDT and CDR2 YNNKEL (reference sequence). V dropped 3 bases and J dropped 1 base, with 9 bases sitting between them. This CDR3 reads CASSQFSGNYGYTF. The CDR3, as DNA: TGTGCCAGCAGCCAGTTCAGTGGTAACTATGGCTACACCTTC.